Following are 15 T cell receptor beta chains from one sample sequenced in a study of shared clonotypes between healthy human individuals. The data were produced by immunoSEQ multiplex PCR, yet TCRdb's version contains in-frame clones alone and is incomplete. The repertoire includes around 700,000 clones, 55% to 85% of them detected once, and 1.5% to 2% sits in the top ten. Sequences were obtained from memory CD4+ T cells sorted from blood. Described subset: CD45RA-negative fraction. The receptors were sampled from a young woman in good health.

The chain employs TRBV29-1 and TRBJ1-1, with no clear D. Looked up from germline, CDR1 is SQVTM and CDR2 is ANQGSEA. This CDR3 has 12 residues. Trimming removed 0 bases from V and 5 bases from J, with 7 bases in between. DNA for the CDR3: TGCAGCGTTGAAGATTGGGGAACTGAAGCTTTCTTT. It yields the protein CSVEDWGTEAFF.

This chain joins TRBV11-2 and TRBJ1-5; no definite D call. Germline V gene lookup returns CDR1 SGHAT and CDR2 FQNNGV. V shed 5 bases and J shed 7 bases, with 12 bases lying between them. The CDR3 contains 13 residues. The CDR3 here is CASSLTSGQPQHF. The CDR3 region has the DNA TGTGCCAGCAGCCTCACGTCAGGACAGCCCCAGCATTTT. Using reference TRBV11-2 and TRBJ1-5 for the parts outside the CDR3, the full variable domain is EAGVAQSPRYKIIEKRQSVAFWCNPISGHATLYWYQQILGQGPKLLIQFQNNGVVDDSQLPKDRFSAERLKGVDSTLKIQPAKLEDSAVYLCASSLTSGQPQHFGDGTRLSIL.

J is TRBJ1-2 and V is TRBV2; no firm D call. Trimming took off 7 bases at V and 6 bases at J, with 15 bases between the two ends. This CDR3 spans 13 amino acids. Germline V gene lookup returns CDR1 SNHLY and CDR2 FYNNEI. CDR3 loop: CASTLEALDGYTF. The CDR3 region has the DNA TGTGCCAGCACTTTGGAGGCTTTGGATGGCTACACCTTC.

As concerns this clone: The identical CDR3 is also encoded by other nucleotide sequences in the sample. V and J are TRBV11-2 and TRBJ2-7; D may be TRBD1 or TRBD2 (5 bases each). CDR1 is SGHAT, CDR2 FQNNGV, per germline. This CDR3 spans 15 amino acids. V lost 2 bases, J lost 0 bases, and 11 bases lay in between. In DNA form, the CDR3 reads TGTGCCAGCAGCTTATCGGCAGGGAGCTCCTACGAGCAGTACTTC. It yields the protein CASSLSAGSSYEQYF.

A few counts support this clone. The V call is TRBV18, the J call TRBJ1-1; D gene uncertain. The germline V and J ends were trimmed by 3 bases and 5 bases, with 13 bases remaining between them. The CDR3 loop spans 14 amino acids. Germline V lookup: CDR1 KGHSH, CDR2 LQKENI. The CDR3 DNA follows: TGTGCCAGCTCACCGGGCGGGAGGGAGACTGAAGCTTTCTTT. It codes for CASSPGGRETEAFF.

This sequence joins TRBV5-1 and TRBJ2-1, with D tentatively TRBD1 or TRBD2 (5 bases each). V shed 4 bases and J shed 4 bases, with 15 bases lying between them. Germline CDR1 reads SGHRS; CDR2 reads YFSETQ. This CDR3 contains 15 residues. In DNA, the CDR3 is TGCGCCAGCAGCCTATTACCGGGACGGTACAATGAGCAGTTCTTC. Residues: CASSLLPGRYNEQFF.

This clone occurred many times. This sequence joins TRBV4-2 and TRBJ1-2, with 8 bases aligning to TRBD1. V trimming: 1 base; J trimming: 0 bases; junction bases outside the gene matches: 1. The CDR3 runs 15 residues. From germline, CDR1 is LGHNA and CDR2 YNFKEQ. CDR3 in amino acids: CASSQAGQANYGYTF. The CDR3 DNA reads TGTGCCAGCAGCCAAGCGGGACAGGCTAACTATGGCTACACCTTC.

This clone was observed once. This rearrangement joins TRBV28 to TRBJ1-2; the match to TRBD1 covers 9 bases. With V trimmed by 4 bases and J by 7 bases, 7 bases remained unmatched. The V gene's germline CDR1 is MDHEN and CDR2 SYDVKM. The CDR3 extends over 14 amino acids. CDR3 nucleotide sequence: TGTGCCAGCAGTTCCCAGACAGGGGGTCTTGGCTACACCTTC. It encodes CASSSQTGGLGYTF.

The V gene is TRBV30, the J gene TRBJ2-2, with TRBD2 identical over 10 bases. The V segment lost 3 bases and the J segment 0 bases; nucleotides outside the gene matches: 1. In germline, CDR1 is GTSNPN, CDR2 SVGIG (reference sequence). The CDR3 length is 15 residues. The CDR3: CAWRGTSANTGELFF. CDR3 coding DNA: TGTGCCTGGAGGGGGACTAGCGCGAACACCGGGGAGCTGTTTTTT. The variable domain in full, with the rest retrieved from reference TRBV30 and TRBJ2-2, is SQTIHQWPATLVQPVGSPLSLECTVEGTSNPNLYWYRQAAGRGLQLLFYSVGIGQISSEVPQNLSASRPQDRQFILSSKKLLLSDSGFYLCAWRGTSANTGELFFGEGSRLTVL.

This chain connects TRBV4-2 to TRBJ2-7; D is uncertain. The germline gives CDR1 LGHNA, CDR2 YNFKEQ. V dropped 0 bases and J dropped 5 bases, with 8 bases sitting between them. The CDR3 has 13 residues. CDR3 nucleotides: TGTGCCAGCAGCCAAGATCTCACTAACGAGCAGTACTTC. This codes for CASSQDLTNEQYF.

The CDR3 DNA reads TGCGCCAGCAGCTTGGGGGGCCTAGGGGCGGGCGTGGCAGATACGCAGTATTTT. Protein: CASSLGGLGAGVADTQYF. The rearrangement links TRBV5-1 to TRBJ2-3; either TRBD1 or TRBD2 may fit D (5 bases each). Germline V CDR1 and CDR2: SGHRS, YFSETQ. V was shortened by 0 bases and J by 4 bases, with 21 bases between the two germline ends. The CDR3 has 18 residues. Full variable domain (outside the CDR3, taken from reference TRBV5-1 and TRBJ2-3): KAGVTQTPRYLIKTRGQQVTLSCSPISGHRSVSWYQQTPGQGLQFLFEYFSETQRNKGNFPGRFSGRQFSNSRSEMNVSTLELGDSALYLCASSLGGLGAGVADTQYFGPGTRLTVL.

The chain joins TRBV7-2 to TRBJ1-2; TRBD1 agrees at 7 bases. CDR3 size: 14 residues. The V gene end was trimmed by 6 bases and the J gene end by 5 bases; junction bases not matched to a gene: 9. Germline CDR1 reads SGHTA; CDR2 reads FQGNSA. Written as DNA, the CDR3 is TGTGCCAGCAGTACCACCGGGACAGAGTATGGCTACACCTTC. Translation gives CASSTTGTEYGYTF. The variable domain in full, completed from reference TRBV7-2 and TRBJ1-2, reads GAGVSQSPSNKVTEKGKDVELRCDPISGHTALYWYRQSLGQGLEFLIYFQGNSAPDKSGLPSDRFSAERTGGSVSTLTIQRTQQEDSAVYLCASSTTGTEYGYTFGSGTRLTVV.

This rearrangement joins TRBV5-8 to TRBJ2-1, with 10 bases matching TRBD1. The CDR3 runs 15 residues. Germline V gene data show CDR1 as SGHTS and CDR2 as YDEGEE. J lost 5 bases, V lost 4 bases, and 6 bases had no gene match. CDR3 DNA sequence: TGTGCCAGCAGCCGCGACAGGGGGCAGGACAATGAGCAGTTCTTC. It yields the protein CASSRDRGQDNEQFF.

This sequence joins TRBV11-2 and TRBJ2-1; 11 nucleotides match TRBD2. Germline loops: CDR1 SGHAT, CDR2 FQNNGV. V was pared by 5 bases and J by 4 bases, with 7 bases of the junction left unmatched. CDR3 length equals 16 residues. The CDR3 region has the DNA TGTGCCAGCAGCCTCCAGACTAGCGGGGTTTACAATGAGCAGTTCTTC. Protein product: CASSLQTSGVYNEQFF. Filled out from reference TRBV11-2 and TRBJ2-1, the complete variable domain reads EAGVAQSPRYKIIEKRQSVAFWCNPISGHATLYWYQQILGQGPKLLIQFQNNGVVDDSQLPKDRFSAERLKGVDSTLKIQPAKLEDSAVYLCASSLQTSGVYNEQFFGPGTRLTVL.

About this clone: A far larger clone is one nucleotide away, so this likely arose from a read error. The chain uses TRBV7-2 and TRBJ1-3; the match to TRBD2 covers 12 bases. The assigned J gene may be wrong: the sequence end matches TRBJ2-2 better. This CDR3 has 15 residues. Per the germline V gene, CDR1 is SGHTA and CDR2 is FQGNSA. The CDR3 nucleotides are TGTGCCAGCAACTTGACTAGCGGGAGCTCCGGGGAGCTGTTTTTT. This sequence encodes CASNLTSGSSGELFF.